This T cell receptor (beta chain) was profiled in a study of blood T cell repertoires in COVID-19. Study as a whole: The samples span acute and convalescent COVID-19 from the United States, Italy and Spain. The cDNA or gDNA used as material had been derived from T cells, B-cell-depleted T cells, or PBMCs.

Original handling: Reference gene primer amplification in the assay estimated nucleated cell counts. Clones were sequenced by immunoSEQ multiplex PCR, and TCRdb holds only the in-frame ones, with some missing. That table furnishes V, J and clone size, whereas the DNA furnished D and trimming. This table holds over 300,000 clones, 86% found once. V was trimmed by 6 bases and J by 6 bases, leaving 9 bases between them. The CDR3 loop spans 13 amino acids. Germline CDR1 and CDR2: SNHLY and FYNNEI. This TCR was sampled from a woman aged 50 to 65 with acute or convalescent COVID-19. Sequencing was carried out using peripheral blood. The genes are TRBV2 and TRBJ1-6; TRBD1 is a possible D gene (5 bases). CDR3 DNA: TGTGCCAGCAGGGACATTTTTAATTCACCCCTCCACTTT. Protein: CASRDIFNSPLHF.